The T cell receptor beta chain described here comes from a study of shared clonotypes between healthy human individuals. Method: immunoSEQ multiplex PCR; TCRdb's copy keeps in-frame clones and lacks some. The top ten clones hold roughly 1.2% of a sample with under 2,000,000 clones, about 95% of them seen once. Germline lookup yields CDR1 GTSNPN and CDR2 SVGIG (reference sequence). This CDR3 is built from 12 residues. The V end lost 0 bases, the J end lost 12 bases, and 14 bases lay between the germline ends. Only CD45RO-negative cells positively selected for CCR7 counted as naive CD8 cells, so terminally differentiated effector memory CD45RA+ cells were excluded. All of the donors resided in Nashville, Tennessee, and each was a Caucasian adult.

Sample: naive CD8+ T cells sorted from blood. The sequence derives from a man aged 18 to 35 in good health. This sequence joins TRBV30 and TRBJ1-1; D remains unclear. This CDR3 reads CAWSVQGSVTFF. CDR3 nucleotides: TGTGCCTGGAGTGTACAAGGAAGCGTAACTTTCTTT.